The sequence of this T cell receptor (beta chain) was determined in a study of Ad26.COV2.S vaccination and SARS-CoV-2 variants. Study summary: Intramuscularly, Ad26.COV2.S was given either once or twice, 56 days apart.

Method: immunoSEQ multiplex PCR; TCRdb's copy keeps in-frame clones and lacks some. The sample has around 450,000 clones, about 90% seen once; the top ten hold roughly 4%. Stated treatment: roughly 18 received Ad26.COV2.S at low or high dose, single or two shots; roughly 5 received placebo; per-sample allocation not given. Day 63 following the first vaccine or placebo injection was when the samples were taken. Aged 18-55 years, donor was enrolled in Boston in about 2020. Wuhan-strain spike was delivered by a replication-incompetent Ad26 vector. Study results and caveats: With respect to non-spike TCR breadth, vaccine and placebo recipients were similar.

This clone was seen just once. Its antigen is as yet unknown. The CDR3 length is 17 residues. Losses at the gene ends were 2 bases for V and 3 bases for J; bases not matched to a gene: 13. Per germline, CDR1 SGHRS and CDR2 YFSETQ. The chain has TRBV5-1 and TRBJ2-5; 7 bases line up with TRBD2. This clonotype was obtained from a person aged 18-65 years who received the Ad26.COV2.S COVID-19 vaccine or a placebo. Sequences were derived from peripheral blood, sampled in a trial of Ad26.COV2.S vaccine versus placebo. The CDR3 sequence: CASSFPSGSPREETQYF. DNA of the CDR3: TGCGCCAGCAGCTTCCCTAGCGGATCCCCTAGGGAAGAGACCCAGTACTTC.